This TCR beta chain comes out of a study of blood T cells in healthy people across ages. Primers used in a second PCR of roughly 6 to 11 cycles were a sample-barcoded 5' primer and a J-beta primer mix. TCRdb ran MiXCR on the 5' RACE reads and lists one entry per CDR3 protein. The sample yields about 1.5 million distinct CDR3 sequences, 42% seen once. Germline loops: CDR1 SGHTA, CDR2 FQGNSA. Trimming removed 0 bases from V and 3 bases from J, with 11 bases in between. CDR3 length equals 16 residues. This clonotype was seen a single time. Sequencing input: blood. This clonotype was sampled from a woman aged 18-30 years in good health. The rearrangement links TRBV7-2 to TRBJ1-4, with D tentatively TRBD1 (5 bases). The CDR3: CASSLASGQPNEKLFF. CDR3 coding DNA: TGTGCCAGCAGCTTAGCGTCCGGACAACCTAATGAAAAACTGTTTTTT.